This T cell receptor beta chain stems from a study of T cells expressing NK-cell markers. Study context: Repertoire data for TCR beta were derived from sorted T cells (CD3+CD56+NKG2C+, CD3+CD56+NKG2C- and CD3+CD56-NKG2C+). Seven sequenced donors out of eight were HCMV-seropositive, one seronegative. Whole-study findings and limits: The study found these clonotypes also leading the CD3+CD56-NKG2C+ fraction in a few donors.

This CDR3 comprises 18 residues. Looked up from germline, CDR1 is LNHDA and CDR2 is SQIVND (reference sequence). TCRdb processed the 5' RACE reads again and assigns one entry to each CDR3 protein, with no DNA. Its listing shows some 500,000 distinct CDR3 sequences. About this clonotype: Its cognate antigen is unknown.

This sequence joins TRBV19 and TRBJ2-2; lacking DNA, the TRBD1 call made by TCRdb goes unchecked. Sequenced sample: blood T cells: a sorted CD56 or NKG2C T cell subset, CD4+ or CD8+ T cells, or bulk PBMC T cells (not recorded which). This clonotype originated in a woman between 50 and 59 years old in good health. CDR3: CASSKRDRGFSNTGELFF. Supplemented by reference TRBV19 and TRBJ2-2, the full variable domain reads DGGITQSPKYLFRKEGQNVTLSCEQNLNHDAMYWYRQDPGQGLRLIYYSQIVNDFQKGDIAEGYSVSREKKESFPLTVTSAQKNPTAFYLCASSKRDRGFSNTGELFFGEGSRLTVL.